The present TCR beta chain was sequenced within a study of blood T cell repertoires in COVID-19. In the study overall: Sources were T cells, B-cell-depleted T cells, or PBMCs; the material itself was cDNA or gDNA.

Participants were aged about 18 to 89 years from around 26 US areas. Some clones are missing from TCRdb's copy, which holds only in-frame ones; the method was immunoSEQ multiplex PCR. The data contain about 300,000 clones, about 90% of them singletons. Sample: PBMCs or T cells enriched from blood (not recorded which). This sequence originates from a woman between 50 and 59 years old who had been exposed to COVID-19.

The CDR3 bases are TGCGCCAGCAGTTATGACAGGGGTAGCTACAATGAGCAGTTCTTC. As protein: CASSYDRGSYNEQFF. The chain carries TRBV5-1 and TRBJ2-1; 8 bases map to TRBD1. V lost 5 bases, J lost 3 bases, and 7 bases stayed unmatched. CDR3 size: 15 residues. From germline, CDR1 is SGHRS and CDR2 YFSETQ.